The 22 T cell receptor beta chains below come from one sample, sequenced in a study of spatial heterogeneity in lung cancer. General study results and limits: Higher tumor mutation counts went along with higher counts of expanded intratumoral alpha and beta TCRs.

TCRdb called the 5' RACE reads again in MiXCR, with one record for every CDR3 protein. The sample includes some 23,000 distinct CDR3 sequences, under 9% of them seen just once. Specified time point: sample taken at primary tumor resection. What these receptors recognize is not known. Sequencing was performed on lung tumor tissue, taken at surgery. The receptors originated from a male donor with early-stage non-small cell lung cancer.

This clonotype was seen many times. The chain is built from TRBV19 and TRBJ2-2, with D perhaps TRBD1 (6 bases). The CDR3 has 13 amino acids. The germline gives CDR1 LNHDA, CDR2 SQIVND (reference sequence). V dropped 5 bases and J dropped 6 bases, with 10 bases sitting between them. The CDR3 nucleotides are TGTGCCAGTAGTTTCAGGGGCGCCGGGGAGCTGTTTTTT. Translation gives CASSFRGAGELFF.

In its sample, this clonotype was seen many times. The chain couples TRBV7-9 to TRBJ2-1; the D gene is possibly TRBD2 (5 bases). The CDR3 sequence is 14 residues long. V was trimmed by 0 bases and J by 9 bases, leaving 12 bases between them. Germline CDR1 reads SEHNR; CDR2 reads FQNEAQ (reference sequence). The CDR3 DNA follows: TGTGCCAGCAGCTTAGCGCCGGGGTTGGGTGAGCAGTTCTTC. Its translation is CASSLAPGLGEQFF.

This clonotype is medium-sized within its sample. The V gene is TRBV5-4, the J gene TRBJ2-5; 9 positions agree with TRBD2. Looked up from germline, CDR1 is SGHNT and CDR2 is YYREEE (reference sequence). The CDR3 runs to 15 residues. With 7 bases clipped from V and 4 bases from J, the junction kept 11 bases outside the gene matches. The DNA of the CDR3 is TGTGCCAGCGCCCGAGGGCTAGCGGGGTCAGAGACCCAGTACTTC. Its protein product is CASARGLAGSETQYF.

CDR3 amino acids: CASILAGSTDTQYF. CDR3 nucleotide sequence: TGTGCCAGCATCTTGGCGGGGAGCACAGATACGCAGTATTTT. The chain joins TRBV12-3 or TRBV12-4 to TRBJ2-3, with D perhaps TRBD2 (6 bases). The length of the CDR3 is 14 residues. V dropped 7 bases and J dropped 0 bases, with 11 bases sitting between them.

The CDR3 here is CASSPRQGSRGELFF. CDR3 nucleotides: TGTGCCAGCAGCCCTCGACAGGGGTCCCGGGGGGAGCTGTTTTTT. V gene TRBV7-3 combines with J gene TRBJ2-2, with 8 bases identical to TRBD1. The CDR3 is 15 residues long. V lost 5 bases to trimming and J lost 8 bases; unmatched junction nucleotides: 10. Germline lookup yields CDR1 SGHTA and CDR2 FQGTGA.

In its sample, this clonotype was seen many times. The junction and the germline gene differ at one end; a read error may be behind it. The chain has TRBV7-2 and TRBJ2-7, with D perhaps TRBD2 (5 bases). Per germline, CDR1 SGHTA and CDR2 FQGNSA. The CDR3 sequence is 15 residues long. The CDR3 spells CASRVQVGLSNEQYF. DNA for the CDR3: TGTGCCAGCAGAGTGCAAGTCGGACTCTCCAACGAGCAGTACTTC.

By sample fraction, this clonotype is medium-sized. The chain joins TRBV7-9 to TRBJ1-6, with D perhaps matching TRBD1 (6 bases). CDR1 and CDR2 (germline): SEHNR, FQNEAQ (reference sequence). The CDR3 is 11 residues long. Trimming stripped 5 bases from V and 11 bases from J, with 7 bases between. DNA of the CDR3: TGTGCCAGCAGCAGGGGGGCACCCCTCCACTTT. It specifies CASSRGAPLHF.

This clonotype is large. The chain joins TRBV29-1 to TRBJ2-2; D uncertain. CDR3 size: 13 residues. The ends were cut back, 1 base at V and 1 base at J, with 4 bases in the middle. Germline-derived CDR1 and CDR2 are SQVTM and ANQGSEA. CDR3 protein: CSVEGGNTGELFF. CDR3 nucleotides: TGCAGCGTTGAAGGAGGGAACACCGGGGAGCTGTTTTTT.

There are a few counts of this clonotype. The chain joins TRBV20-1 to TRBJ2-1; no clear D gene. Germline CDR1 and CDR2: DFQATT and SNEGSKA (reference sequence). Trimming left V 4 bases short and J 9 bases short, with 13 bases between. CDR3 length: 12 amino acids. Here the CDR3 reads CSANQKGFEQFF. The DNA of the CDR3 is TGCAGTGCTAACCAGAAAGGGTTTGAGCAGTTCTTC.

In its sample, this clonotype was seen a few times. The chain couples TRBV20-1 to TRBJ2-5; 8 bases map to TRBD2. Germline CDR1 DFQATT, CDR2 SNEGSKA (reference sequence). V lost 3 bases, J lost 3 bases, and 0 bases stayed unmatched. The CDR3 covers 12 residues. Here the CDR3 DNA reads TGCAGTGCTAGCGGGGGGGAAGAGACCCAGTACTTC. It translates to CSASGGEETQYF.

At least ten counts were recorded for this clonotype. This chain joins TRBV7-2 and TRBJ2-1; unclear D gene. The V and J ends lost 6 bases and 2 bases respectively, with 5 bases between them. The CDR3 contains 12 residues. In germline, CDR1 is SGHTA, CDR2 FQGNSA. As DNA, the CDR3 is TGTGCCAGCAGTCGCCCCTACAATGAGCAGTTCTTC. Translated: CASSRPYNEQFF.

V and J are TRBV6-4 and TRBJ2-5, with D tentatively TRBD1 or TRBD2 (6 bases each). The CDR3 sequence is 13 residues long. V shed 6 bases and J shed 5 bases, with 13 bases lying between them. Germline-derived CDR1 and CDR2 are MRHNA and SNTAGT. The CDR3 region has the DNA TGTGCCAGCAGCCTACAGGGAGGCGAGACCCAGTACTTC. Its protein is CASSLQGGETQYF.

The chain is built from TRBV4-1 and TRBJ1-6; TRBD1 agrees at 9 bases. Germline loops: CDR1 MGHRA, CDR2 YSYEKL. V dropped 0 bases and J dropped 4; count of bases not matched to a gene: 7. The CDR3 consists of 18 residues. The chain's CDR3 is CASSQETTGGAYNSPLHF. Here the CDR3 DNA reads TGCGCCAGCAGCCAAGAAACCACAGGGGGCGCGTATAATTCACCCCTCCACTTT.

In its sample, this clonotype was seen many times. This rearrangement joins TRBV9 to TRBJ2-5; 8 nucleotides line up with TRBD2. V trimming: 4 bases; J trimming: 5 bases; junction bases outside the gene matches: 10. This CDR3 is 15 amino acids long. The germline CDR1 and CDR2 sequences are SGDLS and YYNGEE. In DNA form, the CDR3 reads TGTGCCAGCAGCTTCGGACTAGCCGACGCGGAGACCCAGTACTTC. Translating it yields CASSFGLADAETQYF.

This clonotype was detected ten times or more. The chain recombines TRBV20-1 with TRBJ2-1; no definite D call. The germline gives CDR1 DFQATT, CDR2 SNEGSKA (reference sequence). Between the trimmed V and J ends, which lost 0 bases and 4 bases, there was a span of 10 bases. The CDR3 length is 14 residues. CDR3 in amino acids: CSARDRAPYNEQFF. The CDR3 bases are TGCAGTGCTAGAGATAGGGCACCTTACAATGAGCAGTTCTTC.

This clonotype was seen ten or more times. The rearrangement links TRBV20-1 to TRBJ2-7, with 15 positions matching TRBD2. The junction had 5 bases not matched to a gene; V was cut back by 0 bases and J by 5 bases. This CDR3 contains 16 residues. Germline V gene data show CDR1 as DFQATT and CDR2 as SNEGSKA (reference sequence). The CDR3, as DNA: TGCAGTGCTAGAGACCAGGGACTAGCGGGAGGAGACGAGCAGTACTTC. Its protein is CSARDQGLAGGDEQYF.

The chain couples TRBV18 to TRBJ1-1, with D perhaps TRBD1 (5 bases). V lost 3 bases to trimming and J lost 0 bases, with 11 bases between them. CDR3 length: 15 amino acids. The V gene's germline CDR1 is KGHSH and CDR2 LQKENI. The CDR3 sequence: CASSPYGGMNTEAFF. The CDR3 DNA sequence: TGTGCCAGCTCACCTTACGGGGGGATGAACACTGAAGCTTTCTTT. Combining the CDR3 with reference TRBV18 and TRBJ1-1 gives the whole variable domain NAGVMQNPRHLVRRRGQEARLRCSPMKGHSHVYWYRQLPEEGLKFMVYLQKENIIDESGMPKERFSAEFPKEGPSILRIQQVVRGDSAAYFCASSPYGGMNTEAFFGQGTRLTVV.

V and J are TRBV2 and TRBJ2-7; TRBD1 is a possible D gene (5 bases). The CDR3 sequence is 14 residues long. Deletions cut 6 bases from V and 2 bases from J, with 14 bases between. Per the germline V gene, CDR1 is SNHLY and CDR2 is FYNNEI. CDR3 sequence (DNA): TGTGCCAGCAGGGTGGGGCAACCTCCCTACGAGCAGTACTTC. Its translation is CASRVGQPPYEQYF.

At least ten counts were recorded for this clonotype. V gene TRBV3-2 combines with J gene TRBJ2-7; the DNA was not used to check the table's D call, TRBD1. TRBV3-2 is a pseudogene. The CDR3 runs 16 residues. The CDR3 sequence: CASSRQLRDTSYEQYF. The CDR3 bases are TGTGCCAGCAGCCGCCAATTGAGGGACACCTCCTACGAGCAGTACTTC.

The sample holds many counts of this clonotype. The genes are TRBV11-3 and TRBJ1-2; D is unresolved. Germline assignment: CDR1 SGHNT and CDR2 YENEEA. The CDR3 length is 14 residues. The V end was cut by 5 bases, the J end by 4 bases, with 14 bases between. The CDR3 loop is CASSSRTALYGYTF. For the CDR3, the DNA is TGTGCCAGCAGCAGTCGGACGGCACTCTATGGCTACACCTTC.

This chain links TRBV18 with TRBJ1-2; weak D call: TRBD1 (6 bases). Trimming removed 2 bases at V and 8 bases at J, with 12 bases between. Germline-derived CDR1 and CDR2 are KGHSH and LQKENI. This CDR3 contains 13 residues. The CDR3 spells CASSPSGVDGYTF. CDR3 nucleotides: TGTGCCAGCTCACCATCAGGGGTCGACGGCTACACCTTC.

This clonotype was recorded many times. The CDR3 loop reads CASSSDGISNEKLFF. The DNA for the CDR3 is TGTGCCAGCAGCTCGGACGGGATAAGTAATGAAAAACTGTTTTTT. This chain joins TRBV7-9 and TRBJ1-4; D remains ambiguous. This CDR3 is 15 amino acids long. V was clipped by 4 bases and J by 4 bases, with 13 bases between them. Germline V CDR1 and CDR2: SEHNR, FQNEAQ (reference sequence).